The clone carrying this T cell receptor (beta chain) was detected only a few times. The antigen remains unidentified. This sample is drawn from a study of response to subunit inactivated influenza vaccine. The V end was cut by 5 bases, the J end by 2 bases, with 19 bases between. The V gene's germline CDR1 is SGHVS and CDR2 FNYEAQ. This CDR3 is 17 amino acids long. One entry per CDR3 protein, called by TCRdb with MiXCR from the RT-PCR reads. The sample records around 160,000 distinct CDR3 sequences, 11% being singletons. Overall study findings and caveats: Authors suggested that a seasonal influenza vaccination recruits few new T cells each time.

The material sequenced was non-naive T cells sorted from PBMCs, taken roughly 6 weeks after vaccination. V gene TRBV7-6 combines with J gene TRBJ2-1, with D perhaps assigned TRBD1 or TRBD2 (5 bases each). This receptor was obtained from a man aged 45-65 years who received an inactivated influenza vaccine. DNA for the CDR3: TGTGCCAGCAGCCCGACGACCGGGACGTATACCTACAATGAGCAGTTCTTC. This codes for CASSPTTGTYTYNEQFF.